These 8 T cell receptor beta chains came from one sample sequenced in a study of shared clonotypes between healthy human individuals. Sequenced by immunoSEQ multiplex PCR; TCRdb stores in-frame clones only, minus some. The table shows about 510,000 clones, with 79% occurring only once. Material: PBMCs. These TCRs come from a woman in her 40s in good health. Some clones in this sample may be carry-over from other donors' samples.

The genes are TRBV5-4 and TRBJ2-7; 12 bases are shared with TRBD2. Germline V CDR1 and CDR2: SGHNT, YYREEE (reference sequence). The CDR3 length is 14 residues. The V gene end was trimmed by 3 bases and the J gene end by 7 bases; junction bases not matched to a gene: 5. CDR3 sequence: CASSWTSGIREQYF. In nucleotides, the CDR3 is TGTGCCAGCAGCTGGACTAGCGGGATCCGAGAGCAGTACTTC.

The chain combines TRBV7-6 with TRBJ2-3; 8 bases fit TRBD2. Germline-derived CDR1 and CDR2 are SGHVS and FNYEAQ. This CDR3 is 16 amino acids long. J gave up 3 bases and V 5 bases, and 10 bases lay outside the gene matches. CDR3 bases: TGTGCCAGCAGCCTCCTCGGGGGGGCGCGAACAGATACGCAGTATTTT. Its protein is CASSLLGGARTDTQYF.

The DNA of the CDR3 is TGTGCCAGCACGGGATTGCCCCAGAGTGAGCAGTTCTTC. Protein sequence: CASTGLPQSEQFF. The rearrangement links TRBV5-6 to TRBJ2-1; D is possibly TRBD2 (5 bases). V lost 6 bases and J 9 bases, leaving 16 bases between the germline ends. The V gene's germline CDR1 is SGHDT and CDR2 YYEEEE. The CDR3 loop spans 13 amino acids.

This chain uses TRBV7-3 with TRBJ2-5; 9 bases agree with TRBD2. With the DNA end fitting TRBJ2-7 better, the J assignment may be wrong. The CDR3 totals 17 residues. Germline CDR1 and CDR2: SGHTA and FQGTGA. DNA of the CDR3: TGTGCCAGCAGCTTAACGCCCCCCGGGACTAGCAGGCACGAGCAGTACTTC. Encoded protein: CASSLTPPGTSRHEQYF.

This clone has a handful of counts. The gene calls are TRBV6-5 and TRBJ1-3; D is perhaps TRBD1 (6 bases). The V gene lost 5 bases and the J gene lost 0 bases, with 11 bases spanning the gap. Germline V gives CDR1 MNHEY, CDR2 SVGAGI. The CDR3 has 15 residues. The DNA for the CDR3 is TGTGCCAGCAGTAAGGACAGAGACTCTGGAAACACCATATATTTT. As protein: CASSKDRDSGNTIYF.

The J gene is TRBJ1-2, the V gene TRBV30; TRBD1 matches at 7 bases. J gave up 4 bases and V 3 bases, and 5 bases lay outside the gene matches. The CDR3 has 13 residues. Germline V CDR1 and CDR2: GTSNPN, SVGIG (reference sequence). The CDR3 is CAWRQQGPYGYTF. The CDR3 coding sequence is TGTGCCTGGAGGCAACAGGGGCCCTATGGCTACACCTTC.

V gene TRBV7-2 combines with J gene TRBJ2-2; D tentatively fits TRBD1 or TRBD2 (5 bases each). The CDR3 has 16 residues. Trimming took 6 bases from V and 7 from J, leaving 21 bases between them. Germline V gives CDR1 SGHTA, CDR2 FQGNSA. CDR3 sequence (DNA): TGTGCCAGCAGTGTGACTACTAACCGGGACCGCGGGGAGCTGTTTTTT. It encodes CASSVTTNRDRGELFF. Using reference TRBV7-2 and TRBJ2-2 for the parts outside the CDR3, the full variable domain is GAGVSQSPSNKVTEKGKDVELRCDPISGHTALYWYRQSLGQGLEFLIYFQGNSAPDKSGLPSDRFSAERTGGSVSTLTIQRTQQEDSAVYLCASSVTTNRDRGELFFGEGSRLTVL.

The chain couples TRBV5-1 to TRBJ2-2, with unresolved D. Germline lookup yields CDR1 SGHRS and CDR2 YFSETQ. Trimming pared 1 base from V and 6 bases from J, leaving 10 bases between. The CDR3 consists of 14 residues. CDR3 coding DNA: TGCGCCAGCAGCTTGAGTCAGGTTGCCGGGGAGCTGTTTTTT. This gives the protein CASSLSQVAGELFF.